The clone carrying this T cell receptor beta chain was seen more than once but under ten times. Its antigen is undetermined. The sample comes from a study of T-cell memory formation after mild COVID-19. Study observations and caveats: Cross-reactive memory seemingly joined, as some responding clones were found in pre-infection memory. Confirmation of SARS-CoV-2 specificity was lacking for second-wave clones peaking day 37. Chiefly within CM and EM were the contracting CD4+ clones; CD8+ ones were within EMRA.

Germline CDR1 and CDR2: LGHNA and YNFKEQ. V gave up 2 bases and J gave up 7 bases; unmatched junction bases: 3. The CDR3 runs to 14 residues. Using its own MiXCR run on the 5' RACE reads, TCRdb lists one record per CDR3 protein. Of about 340,000 distinct CDR3 sequences listed, under 25% were seen once; the top ten hold approximately 12%. The clonotype originates from an adult woman who had mild COVID-19 (a few samples of this study predate the infection). Cell type and time point are not known. The chain links TRBV4-2 to TRBJ2-1; 9 bases fit TRBD2. Source material: PBMCs or a T cell subset sorted from them (not recorded which). CDR3 amino acids: CASSQSSGTNEQFF. The CDR3 bases are TGTGCCAGCAGCCAATCTAGCGGGACAAATGAGCAGTTCTTC.